The present T cell receptor beta chain was sequenced within a study of T cell clonotyping in hematopoietic cell transplantation. Notes on the study in general: Cells were unsorted, so CD4 and CD8 contributions were not separated.

This table comes from immunoSEQ multiplex PCR, and its TCRdb copy is limited to in-frame clones, with some not included. The data hold roughly 46,000 clones, with about four fifths observed a single time. About this clone: Its antigen is not identified.

The CDR3 has 15 residues. With 1 base removed from V and 2 bases from J, the gap between germline ends came to 13 bases. The V gene's germline CDR1 is SGDLS and CDR2 YYNGEE. Time point specified: recipient sample about 28 days before transplant, after cytoreduction. The sequence derives from a man between 60 and 70 years old with myelodysplastic syndrome. Some clones in this sample may be carry-over from other donors' samples. The chain joins TRBV9 to TRBJ2-7, with no clear D. The material sequenced was peripheral blood mononuclear cells, taken before stem cell transplant. CDR3 nucleotide sequence: TGTGCCAGCAGCGTATCTGACTCGCAAACCTACGAGCAGTACTTC. Amino acids: CASSVSDSQTYEQYF.